The sequence of this T cell receptor beta chain was determined in a study of cytomegalovirus exposure and HLA in healthy donors. Overall study: Researchers found that approximately 77% of over 350 genotyped donors fell within the Caucasian-associated ancestry cluster.

Study observations and caveats: Rare sequences made up most TCRs, while some public TCRs were found in many donors. Previous analysis showed most TCR beta V segments were productive about 87% or about 30% of the time. The investigators catalogued 150 or so TCR beta chains as cytomegalovirus-associated.

On this clone: The antigen remains undetermined.

J gave up 2 bases and V 6 bases, and 8 bases lay outside the gene matches. CDR3 size: 15 residues. Germline V gives CDR1 MNHEY, CDR2 SMNVEV (reference sequence). The study ran its PCR with 60 Vbeta and 13 Jbeta primers. Sequencing was performed with immunoSEQ multiplex PCR; in TCRdb, only in-frame clones are kept and a portion is missing. Among over 150,000 clones listed, around 77% were seen once. The specimen was PBMCs. This clonotype was obtained from a woman aged 25 to 39 in good health and CMV-seronegative. The chain joins TRBV27 to TRBJ2-5; 8 bases match TRBD1. CDR3 residues: CASSPQGASQETQYF. The CDR3 DNA reads TGTGCCAGCAGCCCCCAGGGGGCAAGTCAAGAGACCCAGTACTTC.